This T cell receptor (beta chain) was sequenced in a study of T cell clusters in autoimmune cytopenias. Overall study results and limits: Comparing secondary cytopenia with chronic lymphocytic leukemia showed no cluster-lack signature, apparently masked by lymphoma repertoire. Active autoimmune hepatitis patients had approximately 3-fold fewer exclusive TRB clusters than healthy donors. Primary autoimmune cytopenia patients seemingly lacked the physiological T cell clusters found in healthy donors.

TRB was amplified from about 250 ng of peripheral blood genomic DNA per sample. To note about this clonotype: Its antigen is still unknown.

One tube held mixed TRB-A and TRB-B primer pools for touch-down PCR. Using the multiplex PCR reads, TCRdb records one entry per CDR3 protein without DNA. This table lists about 8,100 distinct CDR3 sequences. The CDR3 length is 17 residues. The V gene is TRBV12-3 or TRBV12-4, the J gene TRBJ2-1; TCRdb reports TRBD1, a call that lacks DNA to check it against. The TCR comes from a human donor with an autoimmune cytopenia or autoimmune hepatitis (not recorded which). Sample: peripheral blood. The chain's CDR3 is CASSFSVRGRQGNELFF.